This passage covers 32 T cell receptor beta chains from one sample sequenced in a study of follicular helper T cells after annual influenza vaccination. Method: immunoSEQ multiplex PCR; TCRdb's copy keeps in-frame clones and lacks some. The sample carries fewer than 7,500 clones, 70% to 90% recorded once. Time point: 2015-2016 season, 7 days after influenza vaccination. This sample comprised CXCR5+ CD38- circulating T follicular helper cells from blood, obtained 7 days after influenza vaccination. Subset given: circulating Tfh, non-naive CD4+CXCR5+PD-1+ (ICOS+CD38+ or ICOS-CD38-). Receptor source: an adult who received the influenza vaccine.

This rearrangement joins TRBV30 to TRBJ1-2; no clear D. Trimming stripped 8 bases from V and 4 bases from J, with 11 bases between. The germline gives CDR1 GTSNPN, CDR2 SVGIG (reference sequence). The length of the CDR3 is 11 residues. The CDR3, as DNA: TGTGCCATGAAGAGATCCTATGGCTACACCTTC. Translation gives CAMKRSYGYTF.

The CDR3 is CASSERDRDYGYTF. The CDR3 nucleotides are TGTGCCAGCAGTGAACGGGACAGGGACTATGGCTACACCTTC. V and J are TRBV6-1 and TRBJ1-2; 9 bases agree with TRBD1. Germline assignment: CDR1 MNHNS and CDR2 SASEGT. Trimming removed 2 bases from V and 3 bases from J; junction bases left unmatched: 1. This CDR3 is built from 14 residues.

The chain combines TRBV5-6 with TRBJ2-5, with TRBD2 matching 7 bases. The CDR3 covers 15 residues. Germline loops: CDR1 SGHDT, CDR2 YYEEEE. After removal of 0 bases from V and 5 bases from J, the junction contained 7 bases not matched to a gene. As DNA, the CDR3 is TGTGCCAGCAGCTTGGTTACGGGAGGTCCTGAGACCCAGTACTTC. It encodes CASSLVTGGPETQYF.

This clone has a single count. The J gene is TRBJ2-1, the V gene TRBV19, with 7 bases matching TRBD2. V lost 7 bases to trimming and J lost 9 bases; unmatched junction nucleotides: 12. The CDR3 covers 14 residues. Germline V gives CDR1 LNHDA, CDR2 SQIVND (reference sequence). For the CDR3, the DNA is TGTGCCAGTAAGAGTCAGCGGGACGGGATTGAGCAGTTCTTC. Amino acid sequence: CASKSQRDGIEQFF.

The chain uses TRBV5-4 and TRBJ1-3; D is possibly TRBD1 (6 bases). Trimming took off 2 bases at V and 2 bases at J, with 14 bases between the two ends. Germline assignment: CDR1 SGHNT and CDR2 YYREEE (reference sequence). CDR3 length equals 16 residues. The CDR3 sequence: CASSLSRGVPGNTIYF. The CDR3 DNA reads as TGTGCCAGCAGCTTAAGCAGGGGAGTTCCTGGAAACACCATATATTTT. The variable domain in full, with the rest retrieved from reference TRBV5-4 and TRBJ1-3, is ETGVTQSPTHLIKTRGQQVTLRCSSQSGHNTVSWYQQALGQGPQFIFQYYREEENGRGNFPPRFSGLQFPNYSSELNVNALELDDSALYLCASSLSRGVPGNTIYFGEGSWLTVV.

V usage is TRBV9 and J usage is TRBJ2-5; 12 bases fit TRBD2. The CDR3 has 16 amino acids. V dropped 3 bases and J dropped 4; count of bases not matched to a gene: 7. Germline V gives CDR1 SGDLS, CDR2 YYNGEE. The CDR3 sequence is CASSGASGRASETQYF. The CDR3 bases are TGTGCCAGCAGCGGCGCTAGCGGGAGGGCCTCAGAGACCCAGTACTTC.

J is TRBJ2-5 and V is TRBV7-3; possibly TRBD1 for D (5 bases). V was pared by 4 bases and J by 6 bases, with 12 bases between. The CDR3 is made up of 13 amino acids. CDR1 SGHTA and CDR2 FQGTGA come from the germline V gene. The CDR3 nucleotides read TGTGCCAGCAGCTCCCTCCAGGGAAAGACCCAGTACTTC. This gives the protein CASSSLQGKTQYF. The full variable domain, with the rest looked up from reference TRBV7-3 and TRBJ2-5, is GAGVSQTPSNKVTEKGKYVELRCDPISGHTALYWYRQSLGQGPEFLIYFQGTGAADDSGLPNDRFFAVRPEGSVSTLKIQRTERGDSAVYLCASSSLQGKTQYFGPGTRLLVL.

The chain uses TRBV10-3 and TRBJ2-2; possibly TRBD1 or TRBD2 for D (5 bases each). The germline V and J ends were trimmed by 6 bases and 3 bases, with 23 bases remaining between them. Germline-derived CDR1 and CDR2 are ENHRY and SYGVKD. The CDR3 spans 18 residues. Here the CDR3 reads CAISGAGSKPRDTGELFF. CDR3 in DNA: TGTGCCATCAGCGGCGCAGGGTCCAAACCGAGGGACACCGGGGAGCTGTTTTTT.

This chain uses TRBV9 with TRBJ2-1; D perhaps matches TRBD2 (5 bases). Trimming cost V 0 bases and J 2 bases, with 9 bases left between them. CDR1 and CDR2 (germline): SGDLS, YYNGEE. The CDR3 is 15 residues long. Here the CDR3 reads CASSVGLTTYNEQFF. The CDR3 nucleotides read TGTGCCAGCAGCGTAGGATTGACTACCTACAATGAGCAGTTCTTC. Full variable domain (rest looked up from reference TRBV9 and TRBJ2-1): DSGVTQTPKHLITATGQRVTLRCSPRSGDLSVYWYQQSLDQGLQFLIQYYNGEERAKGNILERFSAQQFPDLHSELNLSSLELGDSALYFCASSVGLTTYNEQFFGPGTRLTVL.

V usage is TRBV10-2 and J usage is TRBJ1-1; the D is unclear. The CDR3 is made up of 16 amino acids. Germline CDR1 is WSHSY and CDR2 is SAAADI. The V end was cut by 11 bases, the J end by 0 bases, with 22 bases between. In DNA form, the CDR3 reads TGCGCCGCTAGCGGGGAAGGCCTTCTTATGAACACTGAAGCTTTCTTT. Protein: CAASGEGLLMNTEAFF.

The rearrangement links TRBV25-1 to TRBJ2-2; no clear D. The germline V gene has CDR1 MGHDK and CDR2 SYGVNS. The CDR3 is made up of 14 amino acids. The V end was cut by 1 base, the J end by 5 bases, with 8 bases between. In nucleotides, the CDR3 is TGTGCCAGCAGTGAATCGGCGGAAACCGGGGAGCTGTTTTTT. It specifies CASSESAETGELFF.

The chain joins TRBV18 to TRBJ2-4; tentative D call: TRBD1 (5 bases). Looked up from germline, CDR1 is KGHSH and CDR2 is LQKENI. The V and J ends lost 5 bases and 8 bases respectively, with 22 bases between them. This CDR3 comprises 16 residues. CDR3 coding DNA: TGTGCCAGCTCAACCGCTGGACAAAGGGAAGGGGACATTCAGTACTTC. Residues: CASSTAGQREGDIQYF.

V and J are TRBV19 and TRBJ2-7; no clear D gene. V was cut by 5 bases and J by 5 bases, with 25 bases left in between. The CDR3 runs 17 residues. Germline values: CDR1 LNHDA, CDR2 SQIVND (reference sequence). The CDR3 reads CASSDDRTAEEINEQYF. The DNA for the CDR3 is TGTGCCAGTAGTGACGACCGAACAGCCGAGGAAATCAACGAGCAGTACTTC.

The chain has TRBV10-3 and TRBJ2-7, with TRBD2 matching 12 bases. The CDR3 runs to 15 residues. Trimming cost V 6 bases and J 5 bases; bases outside gene matches: 8. Germline CDR1 ENHRY, CDR2 SYGVKD. The CDR3 nucleotides are TGTGCCATCAGGCCGACTAGCGGGGGACCCAACGAGCAGTACTTC. It encodes CAIRPTSGGPNEQYF.

This chain uses TRBV6-1 with TRBJ2-7, with TRBD1 matching over 9 bases. Germline trimming cut 9 bases from V and 3 bases from J; bases unmatched to any gene: 6. Germline-derived CDR1 and CDR2 are MNHNS and SASEGT. The CDR3 spans 13 residues. The CDR3 region is CASDPGQGYEQYF. As DNA, the CDR3 is TGTGCCAGTGATCCGGGACAGGGCTACGAGCAGTACTTC.

This clone was counted between two and nine times. The chain links TRBV30 to TRBJ1-1; weak D call: TRBD1 (6 bases). Germline V gene data show CDR1 as GTSNPN and CDR2 as SVGIG (reference sequence). The CDR3 spans 14 residues. With 0 bases removed from V and 8 bases from J, the gap between germline ends came to 16 bases. The CDR3 protein is CAWSVGGSQAEAFF. CDR3 DNA: TGTGCCTGGAGTGTAGGGGGATCCCAGGCGGAAGCTTTCTTT.

The table lists this clone with a count of one. The genes are TRBV2 and TRBJ2-1, with a possible D match to TRBD2 (5 bases). V shed 3 bases and J shed 4 bases, with 16 bases lying between them. From germline, CDR1 is SNHLY and CDR2 FYNNEI. The CDR3 totals 16 residues. The DNA of the CDR3 is TGTGCCAGCAGTGAGGTCGCGCGGGCAGAATACAATGAGCAGTTCTTC. Protein product: CASSEVARAEYNEQFF.

This clone was seen once. This rearrangement joins TRBV28 to TRBJ2-6; D is unresolved. The CDR3 runs to 15 residues. V gave up 4 bases and J gave up 6 bases, with 13 bases separating them. Germline V gene lookup returns CDR1 MDHEN and CDR2 SYDVKM. The CDR3 coding sequence is TGTGCCAGCAGTTCCTTTAGGAGCCTGGCCAACGTCCTGACTTTC. This gives the protein CASSSFRSLANVLTF.

Details on this clone: Relative to the germline gene, one junction end is altered; a read error may explain this. V usage is TRBV29-1 and J usage is TRBJ1-4; a weak D match, TRBD1 (6 bases). Germline CDR1 reads SQVTM; CDR2 reads ANQGSEA. CDR3 length: 15 amino acids. As DNA, the CDR3 is TGCCGCGTGGGGGGCGGGGGAGCGGAAAATGAAAAACTGTTTTTT. It yields the protein CRVGGGGAENEKLFF.

This clone appeared a single time. This chain uses TRBV10-3 with TRBJ1-5, with 8 positions matching TRBD1. This CDR3 has 13 residues. The germline CDR1 and CDR2 sequences are ENHRY and SYGVKD. The V and J ends lost 6 bases and 8 bases, in that order; junction bases with no gene match: 6. CDR3 bases: TGTGCCATCAGGAGACAGGGGATGGAGCCCCAGCATTTT. Encoded protein: CAIRRQGMEPQHF.

The CDR3 DNA sequence: TGTGCCAGCAGCTTCCGCGGGACAGGTCCTGAAAAACTGTTTTTT. Translating gives CASSFRGTGPEKLFF. The chain uses TRBV7-8 and TRBJ1-4; 8 nucleotides align to TRBD1. The CDR3 covers 15 residues. Germline assignment: CDR1 SGHVS and CDR2 FQNEAQ. The trim removed 3 bases at V and 7 bases at J, leaving 7 bases unmatched.

V usage is TRBV6-5 and J usage is TRBJ2-7; TRBD1 agrees at 7 bases. Losses at the gene ends were 8 bases for V and 2 bases for J; bases not matched to a gene: 12. CDR1 MNHEY and CDR2 SVGAGI come from the germline V gene. CDR3 length equals 15 residues. CDR3 region: CASRTRRDRPYEQYF. CDR3 coding DNA: TGTGCCAGCCGCACACGCCGGGACAGACCCTACGAGCAGTACTTC.

This clone showed up just once. The chain has TRBV13 and TRBJ1-2, with D possibly being TRBD1 (5 bases). This CDR3 contains 14 residues. Trimming took 1 base from V and 4 from J, leaving 10 bases between them. Germline CDR1 is PRHDT and CDR2 is FYEKMQ (reference sequence). CDR3 in DNA: TGTGCCAGCAGCTTAGAGCGGGGGATCTATGGCTACACCTTC. It specifies CASSLERGIYGYTF.

This clone was counted between two and nine times. This rearrangement joins TRBV6-5 to TRBJ2-7; D is perhaps TRBD1 or TRBD2 (5 bases each). V shed 4 bases and J shed 6 bases, with 13 bases lying between them. The CDR3 covers 13 residues. Germline V gene data show CDR1 as MNHEY and CDR2 as SVGAGI. In nucleotides, the CDR3 is TGTGCCAGCAGTTCCAGAGGGGTCGGCGAGCAGTACTTC. This codes for CASSSRGVGEQYF.

The chain joins TRBV30 to TRBJ1-5; the D gene is possibly TRBD1 (6 bases). CDR1 GTSNPN and CDR2 SVGIG come from the germline V gene (reference sequence). This CDR3 is built from 13 residues. V was clipped by 5 bases and J by 1 base, with 9 bases between them. The CDR3, as DNA: TGTGCCTGGCAAGGACAGAGCAATCAGCCCCAGCATTTT. It specifies CAWQGQSNQPQHF.

The genes are TRBV19 and TRBJ1-2; TRBD1 agrees at 9 bases. V lost 8 bases to trimming and J lost 2 bases; unmatched junction nucleotides: 6. The CDR3 consists of 14 residues. The germline V gene encodes CDR1 LNHDA and CDR2 SQIVND (reference sequence). The DNA of the CDR3 is TGTGCCAGTCGGGACAGGGACGCCAACTATGGCTACACCTTC. Translating gives CASRDRDANYGYTF.

The chain recombines TRBV28 with TRBJ2-4; TRBD1 matches at 9 bases. Germline V gives CDR1 MDHEN, CDR2 SYDVKM. Trimming took 3 bases from V and 0 from J; bases not matched to a gene: 18. This CDR3 spans 21 amino acids. CDR3 in amino acids: CASSFNYGERDRDLAKNIQYF. CDR3 nucleotide sequence: TGTGCCAGCAGTTTTAATTATGGGGAACGGGACAGGGATTTAGCCAAAAACATTCAGTACTTC.

The genes are TRBV29-1 and TRBJ2-7; D is perhaps TRBD2 (7 bases). V shed 6 bases and J shed 4 bases, with 10 bases lying between them. This CDR3 region has 11 residues. Germline V gene sequence: CDR1 SQVTM, CDR2 ANQGSEA. The CDR3 sequence is CSVGGRYEQYF. The CDR3 region has the DNA TGCAGCGTCGGGGGGCGTTACGAGCAGTACTTC.

The V call is TRBV14, the J call TRBJ1-3; a weak D match, TRBD1 (6 bases). Germline V CDR1 and CDR2: SGHDN, FVKESK. The CDR3 is 15 amino acids. The V gene lost 3 bases and the J gene lost 1 base, with 10 bases spanning the gap. CDR3 loop: CASSQGARSGNTIYF. The CDR3 DNA sequence: TGTGCCAGCAGCCAGGGGGCCCGATCTGGAAACACCATATATTTT.

V is TRBV25-1 and J is TRBJ1-2; 8 positions match TRBD1. The CDR3 length is 13 residues. V shed 6 bases, J shed 5 bases, and the junction held 5 bases outside the gene matches. Looked up from germline, CDR1 is MGHDK and CDR2 is SYGVNS. The CDR3 region has the DNA TGTGCCAGCAGGGACAGGGACATTTATGGCTACACCTTC. Protein product: CASRDRDIYGYTF.

The chain links TRBV29-1 to TRBJ1-1; 9 nucleotides line up with TRBD1. This CDR3 has 12 residues. Trimming took 5 bases from V and 10 from J; bases not matched to a gene: 8. Germline-derived CDR1 and CDR2 are SQVTM and ANQGSEA. The CDR3 region is CSVQWGQGPAFF. The CDR3 DNA reads as TGCAGCGTTCAATGGGGACAGGGCCCAGCTTTCTTT.

This sequence joins TRBV6-1 and TRBJ1-1, with 7 positions matching TRBD1. In germline, CDR1 is MNHNS, CDR2 SASEGT. Trimming cost V 7 bases and J 6 bases; bases outside gene matches: 11. The CDR3 runs 14 residues. CDR3 nucleotide sequence: TGTGCCAGCATGGGGGACAGCGGGAGGGCTGAAGCTTTCTTT. Amino acids: CASMGDSGRAEAFF.